These 23 T cell receptor beta chains originate from one sample sequenced in a study of beta chain features in type 1 diabetes. The investigators reverse transcribed all of the isolated RNA, so they sequenced expressed TCRB transcripts. Repertoires were generated with immunoSEQ multiplex PCR, while TCRdb's copy carries only in-frame clones and drops some. This table holds 240,000 or so clones, under 70% found once. Source material: naive CD4+ T cells from blood. These receptors were taken from a man under 40 in good health.

The chain couples TRBV30 to TRBJ2-1; D is undetermined. In germline, CDR1 is GTSNPN, CDR2 SVGIG (reference sequence). V lost 1 base and J lost 4, with 5 bases in between. The CDR3 length is 12 residues. The DNA of the CDR3 is TGTGCCTGGAGTGAGGCGTACAATGAGCAGTTCTTC. Encoded protein: CAWSEAYNEQFF.

The chain is built from TRBV5-1 and TRBJ2-1, with TRBD1 matching over 9 bases. Trimming took 4 bases from V and 8 from J; bases not matched to a gene: 7. Germline CDR1 is SGHRS and CDR2 is YFSETQ. The CDR3 has 14 amino acids. CDR3: CASSHRTGEDEQFF. In DNA, the CDR3 is TGCGCCAGCAGCCACCGGACAGGGGAGGATGAGCAGTTCTTC.

This chain links TRBV11-2 with TRBJ2-3; maybe TRBD2 (6 bases). Trimming left V 5 bases short and J 6 bases short, with 12 bases between. This CDR3 spans 13 amino acids. Germline lookup yields CDR1 SGHAT and CDR2 FQNNGV. CDR3 in amino acids: CASSTSAGDTQYF. CDR3 nucleotides: TGTGCCAGCAGCACCTCGGCGGGGGATACGCAGTATTTT.

The J gene is TRBJ2-3, the V gene TRBV28; D is perhaps TRBD1 (5 bases). V lost 4 bases and J 2 bases, leaving 10 bases between the germline ends. This CDR3 is built from 14 residues. In germline, CDR1 is MDHEN, CDR2 SYDVKM. CDR3 coding DNA: TGTGCCAGCAGTTCAGGGCGGAACACAGATACGCAGTATTTT. Protein: CASSSGRNTDTQYF.

This chain joins TRBV10-2 and TRBJ2-3, with a tentative D call TRBD2 (5 bases). This CDR3 is 15 amino acids long. CDR1 is WSHSY, CDR2 SAAADI, per germline. Trimming left V 4 bases short and J 4 bases short, with 15 bases between. The CDR3 DNA reads as TGCGCCAGCAGTGCGACGGCACTAGTGTCAGATACGCAGTATTTT. Protein product: CASSATALVSDTQYF.

This clone was seen more than once but under ten times. The rearrangement links TRBV30 to TRBJ2-4, with 8 nucleotides matching TRBD2. Germline V gene sequence: CDR1 GTSNPN, CDR2 SVGIG (reference sequence). V lost 0 bases, J lost 6 bases, and 4 bases stayed unmatched. The CDR3 is made up of 14 amino acids. CDR3 coding DNA: TGTGCCTGGAGTGTAGGCCGGGAGGGAAACATTCAGTACTTC. It yields the protein CAWSVGREGNIQYF.

The genes are TRBV11-2 and TRBJ2-5; TRBD1 aligns across 9 bases. Germline V gene lookup returns CDR1 SGHAT and CDR2 FQNNGV. Trimming took 6 bases from V and 4 from J; bases not matched to a gene: 6. The CDR3 spans 14 residues. CDR3 sequence (DNA): TGTGCCAGCAGTAGACAGGGGGTAGGAGAGACCCAGTACTTC. It yields the protein CASSRQGVGETQYF.

The chain uses TRBV29-1 and TRBJ2-1; TRBD2 matches at 11 bases. V lost 8 bases, J lost 4 bases, and 13 bases stayed unmatched. CDR3 length equals 16 residues. Germline V gene data show CDR1 as SQVTM and CDR2 as ANQGSEA. CDR3 DNA: TGCAGCTCCCACATCCCGGGACTAGCGGCGTACAATGAGCAGTTCTTC. Its protein is CSSHIPGLAAYNEQFF.

The sample holds a few counts of this clone. The chain is built from TRBV25-1 and TRBJ2-7; D possibly corresponds to TRBD2 (5 bases). Germline CDR1 reads MGHDK; CDR2 reads SYGVNS. The CDR3 spans 14 residues. V lost 7 bases, J lost 7 bases, and 20 bases lay in between. The CDR3 loop is CASMEDGGSAEQYF. Here the CDR3 DNA reads TGTGCCAGCATGGAGGACGGCGGGTCTGCGGAGCAGTACTTC.

The chain links TRBV7-2 to TRBJ2-7; weak D call: TRBD1 (6 bases). CDR1 and CDR2 (germline): SGHTA, FQGNSA. The CDR3 consists of 13 residues. Trimming shortened V by 6 bases and J by 6 bases, and 15 bases separated the two germline ends. CDR3 bases: TGTGCCAGCAGTTTCACCCAGGGGTCCGAGCAGTACTTC. Protein sequence: CASSFTQGSEQYF.

V and J are TRBV28 and TRBJ2-2; a possible D gene is TRBD1 (5 bases). Germline loops: CDR1 MDHEN, CDR2 SYDVKM. V lost 3 bases to trimming and J lost 6 bases, with 11 bases between them. This CDR3 has 14 residues. The CDR3 here is CASSLWGPPGELFF. As DNA, the CDR3 is TGTGCCAGCAGTTTGTGGGGCCCACCCGGGGAGCTGTTTTTT.

CDR3 loop: CASRRSYEQYF. Written as DNA, the CDR3 is TGTGCCAGCAGGAGGTCCTACGAGCAGTACTTC. V is TRBV6-5 and J is TRBJ2-7; D not certain. The CDR3 sequence is 11 residues long. Germline V gives CDR1 MNHEY, CDR2 SVGAGI. Trimming removed 6 bases at V and 1 base at J, with 4 bases between.

The rearrangement uses TRBV5-1 and TRBJ2-5; 7 bases are a match to TRBD2. The CDR3 is 15 amino acids. With 0 bases clipped from V and 4 bases from J, the junction kept 6 bases outside the gene matches. Germline CDR1 is SGHRS and CDR2 is YFSETQ. This CDR3 reads CASSLEGLVGETQYF. Written as DNA, the CDR3 is TGCGCCAGCAGCTTGGAAGGACTAGTGGGAGAGACCCAGTACTTC.

This chain connects TRBV27 to TRBJ1-5, with TRBD1 matching over 8 bases. CDR3 length: 14 amino acids. V was clipped by 8 bases and J by 0 bases; unmatched bases: 3. Germline lookup yields CDR1 MNHEY and CDR2 SMNVEV (reference sequence). The CDR3 DNA sequence: TGTGCCAGCTGGACAGGGCATAGCAATCAGCCCCAGCATTTT. This codes for CASWTGHSNQPQHF.

On this clone itself: Germline is not matched at one junction end, which may reflect a read error. The gene calls are TRBV7-8 and TRBJ2-1; possibly TRBD2 for D (6 bases). Germline assignment: CDR1 SGHVS and CDR2 FQNEAQ. The CDR3 covers 14 residues. CDR3 in DNA: TGTGCCAGCAGCTTCCGGGACTCCTACCATGAGCAGTTCTTC. Translation gives CASSFRDSYHEQFF.

The V gene is TRBV28, the J gene TRBJ2-7, with D maybe TRBD1 (5 bases). V lost 2 bases, J lost 1 base, and 9 bases lay in between. Per germline, CDR1 MDHEN and CDR2 SYDVKM. The CDR3 spans 14 residues. The CDR3 is CASSLARVSYEQYF. Written as DNA, the CDR3 is TGTGCCAGCAGTTTAGCCAGGGTGTCCTACGAGCAGTACTTC.

The J gene is TRBJ2-1, the V gene TRBV9, with TRBD2 as a possible D gene (5 bases). Looked up from germline, CDR1 is SGDLS and CDR2 is YYNGEE. Trimming cost V 4 bases and J 6 bases, with 11 bases left between them. The CDR3 has 13 residues. The CDR3 region is CASSLRAGNEQFF. The CDR3 DNA reads TGTGCCAGCAGCCTGAGGGCAGGCAATGAGCAGTTCTTC.

The gene calls are TRBV29-1 and TRBJ2-3, with D possibly matching TRBD1 (6 bases). The V and J ends lost 6 bases and 2 bases respectively, with 12 bases between them. Germline CDR1 reads SQVTM; CDR2 reads ANQGSEA. This CDR3 contains 13 residues. Here the CDR3 DNA reads TGCAGCGTGGCACAGGGACCCACAGATACGCAGTATTTT. Its protein is CSVAQGPTDTQYF.

DNA of the CDR3: TGCGCCAGCAGCCTCCGACAACTACCTAGCACAGATACGCAGTATTTT. Protein: CASSLRQLPSTDTQYF. The rearrangement uses TRBV4-1 and TRBJ2-3; D is uncertain. The germline CDR1 and CDR2 sequences are MGHRA and YSYEKL. Trimming pared 4 bases from V and 0 bases from J, leaving 14 bases between. The CDR3 spans 16 residues.

This chain joins TRBV2 and TRBJ2-5, with TRBD1 as a possible D gene (7 bases). The CDR3 length is 16 residues. Deletions cut 6 bases from V and 2 bases from J, with 19 bases between. From germline, CDR1 is SNHLY and CDR2 FYNNEI. CDR3 DNA: TGTGCCAGCAGGAAGGGACAGAAGGGGGGTCAAGAGACCCAGTACTTC. Translating it yields CASRKGQKGGQETQYF.

The chain joins TRBV28 to TRBJ2-1; 10 nucleotides align to TRBD2. This CDR3 is 15 amino acids long. Unmatched junction bases numbered 8, after V lost 3 bases and J lost 9 bases. Germline-derived CDR1 and CDR2 are MDHEN and SYDVKM. This CDR3 is CASSLGASGSSEQFF. In nucleotides, the CDR3 is TGTGCCAGCAGTTTGGGGGCTAGCGGGAGCTCTGAGCAGTTCTTC.

The chain combines TRBV6-1 with TRBJ2-3, with D unresolved. The length of the CDR3 is 14 residues. The ends were cut back, 0 bases at V and 9 bases at J, with 13 bases in the middle. Germline loops: CDR1 MNHNS, CDR2 SASEGT. CDR3 sequence (DNA): TGTGCCAGCAGTGAAGCGCTTGATCTACCCACGCAGTATTTT. Translated, it gives CASSEALDLPTQYF.

The count of this clone is one. The gene calls are TRBV6-5 and TRBJ2-7, with 10 bases fitting TRBD2. Germline loops: CDR1 MNHEY, CDR2 SVGAGI. The CDR3 totals 14 residues. V was clipped by 4 bases and J by 3 bases; unmatched bases: 3. The CDR3 sequence is CASSLSGRVYEQYF. The CDR3 nucleotides read TGTGCCAGCAGTTTGAGCGGGAGGGTCTACGAGCAGTACTTC.